This TCR beta chain was observed in a study of control samples from healthy donors and cancer patients. Using immunoSEQ multiplex PCR, the repertoire was profiled, and TCRdb retains in-frame clones only, with some absent. The table records tens of thousands of clones, 88% of them present only once. Trimming cost V 4 bases and J 8 bases, with 14 bases left between them. Per the germline V gene, CDR1 is WNHNN and CDR2 is SYGVQD (reference sequence). The CDR3 has 13 residues. This sequence originates from a woman between 65 and 79 years old in good health. The specimen sequenced was blood. V and J are TRBV10-1 and TRBJ1-1; possible D gene TRBD1, 5 bases. The CDR3 region is CASSGHQGREAFF. In DNA, the CDR3 is TGCGCCAGCAGTGGGCATCAGGGTCGAGAAGCTTTCTTT.